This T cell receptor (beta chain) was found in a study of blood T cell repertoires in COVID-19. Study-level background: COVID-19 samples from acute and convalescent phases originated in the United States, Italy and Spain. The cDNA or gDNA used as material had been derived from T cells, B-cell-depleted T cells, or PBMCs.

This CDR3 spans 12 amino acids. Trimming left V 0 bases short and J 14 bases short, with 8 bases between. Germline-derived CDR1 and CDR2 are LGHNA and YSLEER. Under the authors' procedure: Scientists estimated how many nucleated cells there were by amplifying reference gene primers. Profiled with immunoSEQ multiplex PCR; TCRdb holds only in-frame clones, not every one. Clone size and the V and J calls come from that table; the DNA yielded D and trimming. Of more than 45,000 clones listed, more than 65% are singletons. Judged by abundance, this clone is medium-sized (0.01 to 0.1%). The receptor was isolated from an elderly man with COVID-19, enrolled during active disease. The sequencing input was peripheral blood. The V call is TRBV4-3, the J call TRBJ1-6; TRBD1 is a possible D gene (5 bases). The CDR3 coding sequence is TGCGCCAGCAGCCAAGATCGGGGGGCCCTCCACTTT. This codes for CASSQDRGALHF.